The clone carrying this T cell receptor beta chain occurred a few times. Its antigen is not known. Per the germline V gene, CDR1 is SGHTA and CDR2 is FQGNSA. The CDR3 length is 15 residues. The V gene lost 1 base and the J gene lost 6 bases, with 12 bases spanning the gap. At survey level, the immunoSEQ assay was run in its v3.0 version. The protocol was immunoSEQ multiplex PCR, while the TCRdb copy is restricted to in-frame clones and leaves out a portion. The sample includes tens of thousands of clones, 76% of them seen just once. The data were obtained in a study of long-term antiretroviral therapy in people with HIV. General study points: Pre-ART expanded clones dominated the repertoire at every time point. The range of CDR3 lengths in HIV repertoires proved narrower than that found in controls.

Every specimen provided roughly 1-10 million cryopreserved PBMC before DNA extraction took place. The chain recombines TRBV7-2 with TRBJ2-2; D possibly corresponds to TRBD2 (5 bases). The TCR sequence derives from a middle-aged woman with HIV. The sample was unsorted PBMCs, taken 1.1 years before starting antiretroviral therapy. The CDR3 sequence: CASSLGATSPGELFF. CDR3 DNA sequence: TGTGCCAGCAGCTTAGGCGCTACTAGTCCCGGGGAGCTGTTTTTT.